A single T cell receptor (beta chain) is shown here with its context. Antigen unknown. The data are from a study of cytomegalovirus exposure and HLA in healthy donors. PCR involved 60 Vbeta and 13 Jbeta primers. Clones were sequenced by immunoSEQ multiplex PCR, and TCRdb holds only the in-frame ones, with some missing. Found here are around 72,000 clones, around 76% of them singletons; the top ten hold around 6.3%. Study outcomes and limitations: Immune exposure information available was restricted to CMV serostatus. The authors assumed roughly uniform sequencing depth across donors for presence/absence analyses.

Deletions cut 2 bases from V and 2 bases from J, with 6 bases between. The CDR3 is 14 amino acids. From germline, CDR1 is MNHEY and CDR2 SVGAGI. This chain uses TRBV6-5 with TRBJ2-2; perhaps TRBD1 as D (5 bases). The sample consisted of PBMCs. The sequence was collected from a man in his forties or fifties in good health and CMV-seronegative. The DNA for the CDR3 is TGTGCCAGCAGTTACGGACATAACACCGGGGAGCTGTTTTTT. Its translation is CASSYGHNTGELFF.